A selection of T cell receptor beta chains follows, all from one sample in a study of OX40 agonist ivuxolimab in advanced cancers. The data were produced by immunoSEQ multiplex PCR, yet TCRdb's version contains in-frame clones alone and is incomplete. The sample consists of about 63,000 clones, roughly nine tenths of them appearing once. The sample was CD4+ or CD8+ T cells sorted from blood, taken in a trial of the OX40 agonist ivuxolimab. These receptors all stem from an adult with an advanced solid tumor such as melanoma, head and neck, liver or kidney cancer. The CDR3 runs from the conserved cysteine through the conserved F or W. The D gene is left open where the match is weak. Expanded clones are given a class, and other clones once, few, many or no size at all.

TGTGCCAGCAGTGAATATGGGGGGCGCCTTAATGAAAAACTGTTTTTT	CASSEYGGRLNEKLFF	TRBV2	16	TRBJ1-4	NA	NA
TGTGCCAGCAGTTTATGGGGCCGCCGGAACACTGAAGCTTTCTTT	CASSLWGRRNTEAFF	TRBV27	15	TRBJ1-1	NA	NA
TGTGCCAGCAGTGAAGGGGGCTCCTACGAGCAGTACTTC	CASSEGGSYEQYF	TRBV2	13	TRBJ2-7	NA	NA
TGTGCCAGCAGTTCTTTCAGGGGGACTCAAGAGACCCAGTACTTC	CASSSFRGTQETQYF	TRBV6-5	15	TRBJ2-5	NA	NA
TGCGCCAGCAGCCAAACTCGGATAGGCGAGCAGTTCTTC	CASSQTRIGEQFF	TRBV4-1	13	TRBJ2-1	NA	NA
TGTGCCAGCAGTAGATACAGGGAGAGCTCTGGAAACACCATATATTTT	CASSRYRESSGNTIYF	TRBV28	16	TRBJ1-3	NA	NA
TGTGCCAGCAGTCACGGAGGGGGGCTCAATGAGCAGTTCTTC	CASSHGGGLNEQFF	TRBV6-6	14	TRBJ2-1	NA	NA
TGTGCCAGCAGTGCAAGTCTCTCCTACAATGAGCAGTTCTTC	CASSASLSYNEQFF	TRBV2	14	TRBJ2-1	NA	NA
TGTGCCAGCAGTGAGGGTGCGGGGGTAGACACCGGGGAGCTGTTTTTT	CASSEGAGVDTGELFF	TRBV25-1	16	TRBJ2-2	TRBD2	NA
TGTGCCAGCAGCCACCTCAAGGACATTCAGTACTTC	CASSHLKDIQYF	TRBV11-2	12	TRBJ2-4	NA	NA
TGTGCCAGCAGTTACTCTGGGGACTCCTACGAGCAGTACTTC	CASSYSGDSYEQYF	TRBV6-5	14	TRBJ2-7	NA	NA
TGTGCCAGCAGTGTTGGAGGGGGTCAGCCCCAGCATTTT	CASSVGGGQPQHF	TRBV2	13	TRBJ1-5	NA	NA
TGTGCCAGCAGCATAGATGGAGAGACCCAGTACTTC	CASSIDGETQYF	TRBV5-5	12	TRBJ2-5	NA	NA
TGTGCCAGCAGGGGACTAGCGATTGAGCAGTTCTTC	CASRGLAIEQFF	TRBV2	12	TRBJ2-1	TRBD2	NA
TGTGCCAGCGGATGGGGCGACAGGGGGCCCACCGGGGAGCTGTTTTTT	CASGWGDRGPTGELFF	TRBV5-6	16	TRBJ2-2	TRBD1	NA
TGTGCCAGCAGTTCCCTGCTGGCGTACACTGAAGCTTTCTTT	CASSSLLAYTEAFF	TRBV27	14	TRBJ1-1	NA	NA
TGTGCCAGCTCCTCACGTGGCTACGAGCAGTACTTC	CASSSRGYEQYF	TRBV27	12	TRBJ2-7	NA	NA
TGTGCCAGCAGACAGGAATCGTATAACGAGCAGTACTTC	CASRQESYNEQYF	TRBV25-1	13	TRBJ2-7	NA	NA
TGTGCCAGCAGTGGGACTAGCGGGGGCCTTAGCACAGATACGCAGTATTTT	CASSGTSGGLSTDTQYF	TRBV2	17	TRBJ2-3	TRBD2	NA
TGTGCCAGCAGTTTTGCGGGAAGCTACGAGCAGTACTTC	CASSFAGSYEQYF	TRBV27	13	TRBJ2-7	NA	NA
TGTGCCAGCAGTGAAGCTGAGCGTGTCTTCGCTGATGGGCAGTTCTTC	CASSEAERVFADGQFF	TRBV6-1	16	TRBJ2-1	NA	NA
TGTGCCAGCCATAGGGGCGATGAGCAGTTCTTC	CASHRGDEQFF	TRBV27	11	TRBJ2-1	NA	NA
TGTGCCACTACCTACGGCGGCGATGGCTACACCTTC	CATTYGGDGYTF	TRBV28	12	TRBJ1-2	NA	once
TGTGCCAGCAGCTCCCGGACAGGCGGGGAGCTGTTTTTT	CASSSRTGGELFF	TRBV7-9	13	TRBJ2-2	TRBD1	once
TGTGCCAGCGCCCAGGACGGGAGCTCCTACGAGCAGTACTTC	CASAQDGSSYEQYF	TRBV6-1	14	TRBJ2-7	NA	NA
TGTGCCAGCAGTTTAGGTCAGATCGATGGGGAGCAGTACTTC	CASSLGQIDGEQYF	TRBV27	14	TRBJ2-7	NA	NA
TGCGCCAGCAGCGTCTTTAGCGGGGGCACAGATACGCAGTATTTT	CASSVFSGGTDTQYF	TRBV4-1	15	TRBJ2-3	TRBD2	NA
TGTGCCAGCAGTTTATGGGGGACAGCTGGGTCTGAAGCTTTCTTT	CASSLWGTAGSEAFF	TRBV27	15	TRBJ1-1	TRBD1	NA
TGCGCCAGCAGCCTAGACCGGACAGGGTCCTACGAGCAGTACTTC	CASSLDRTGSYEQYF	TRBV5-1	15	TRBJ2-7	TRBD1	NA
TGTGCCACAGTTGACCCGGCGAGTACTATGAACACTGAAGCTTTCTTT	CATVDPASTMNTEAFF	TRBV19	16	TRBJ1-1	NA	few
TGTGCCAGCAGTTACTCGAACAGGGAGCAAGAGACCCAGTACTTC	CASSYSNREQETQYF	TRBV6-5	15	TRBJ2-5	NA	NA
TGTGCCAGCAGTTTCGGGCCTAGCGGGAACAATGAGCAGTTCTTC	CASSFGPSGNNEQFF	TRBV7-3	15	TRBJ2-1	TRBD2	once
TGTGCCAGCAGTTCTGGCCTTGGGACCCAGTACTTC	CASSSGLGTQYF	TRBV27	12	TRBJ2-5	NA	NA
TGTGCCAGCAGGACTGGGACTAGCGGAGAGACCCAGTACTTC	CASRTGTSGETQYF	TRBV6-5	14	TRBJ2-5	TRBD2	once
TGTGCCAGCAGCGTAGGACTAGCGGGGGAACTCTACAATGAGCAGTTCTTC	CASSVGLAGELYNEQFF	TRBV9	17	TRBJ2-1	TRBD2	NA
TGCAGCGGGGACTCAGAGGAGGGCAATCAGCCCCAGCATTTT	CSGDSEEGNQPQHF	TRBV29-1	14	TRBJ1-5	NA	NA
TGCGCCAGCAGCCAAGATACAGGGGTCTTTCCCACTGAAGCTTTCTTT	CASSQDTGVFPTEAFF	TRBV4-1	16	TRBJ1-1	TRBD1	NA
TGTGCCAGCGGAGTCCCCCGGGGCACAGATACGCAGTATTTT	CASGVPRGTDTQYF	TRBV2	14	TRBJ2-3	NA	NA
TGCGCCAGCAGCTGGACCTTAGGGAGGGCTGAAGCTTTCTTT	CASSWTLGRAEAFF	TRBV5-1	14	TRBJ1-1	NA	NA
TGCGCCAGCAGCTCTGGAGGGGGATCCTACGAGCAGTACTTC	CASSSGGGSYEQYF	TRBV5-1	14	TRBJ2-7	NA	NA
TGCGCCAGCAGTGAGGTACAGGGGGTGAACACTGAAGCTTTCTTT	CASSEVQGVNTEAFF	TRBV10-1	15	TRBJ1-1	TRBD1	NA
TGTGCCAGCAGCCGCCGGGAGGCCTACGAGCAGTACTTC	CASSRREAYEQYF	TRBV7-2	13	TRBJ2-7	TRBD2	once
TGTGCCACCAGCAATAGGACAGGGGGCTATGGCTACACCTTC	CATSNRTGGYGYTF	TRBV15	14	TRBJ1-2	TRBD1	NA
TGTGCCAGCAGCCCTCTTAACCTCTATGGCTACACCTTC	CASSPLNLYGYTF	TRBV5-8	13	TRBJ1-2	NA	NA
TGTGCCAGCAGCTTAACGTTAGCGGGGGCTTACAATGAGCAGTTCTTC	CASSLTLAGAYNEQFF	TRBV7-3	16	TRBJ2-1	TRBD2	NA
TGTGCCAGCGAGGGGGACCGGGAGCTGTTTTTT	CASEGDRELFF	TRBV18	11	TRBJ2-2	NA	NA
TGTGCCAGCAGCGTCCAGGGAGGGGCTCAGCCCCAGCATTTT	CASSVQGGAQPQHF	TRBV13	14	TRBJ1-5	NA	NA
TGTGCCAGCAGCTCATTCCGGGACAGCTACGAGCAGTACTTC	CASSSFRDSYEQYF	TRBV7-2	14	TRBJ2-7	TRBD1	NA
TGTGCCAGCAGTTTCGTGAGGACAGAAGTCTATCAGCCCCAGCATTTT	CASSFVRTEVYQPQHF	TRBV28	16	TRBJ1-5	NA	NA
TGTGCCAGCAGTTTGGCGGGAGGACTTATATACAATGAGCAGTTCTTC	CASSLAGGLIYNEQFF	TRBV27	16	TRBJ2-1	TRBD2	NA
TGTGCCAGCAGCACAGGGGGCGCGACTTTCTTT	CASSTGGATFF	TRBV27	11	TRBJ1-1	TRBD1	NA
TGTGCCAGCAGTTACTCAAGTCTGAGCTCCTACAATGAGCAGTTCTTC	CASSYSSLSSYNEQFF	TRBV6-6	16	TRBJ2-1	NA	NA
TGTGCCAGCGTCTCCCGGGACGTGACCTACGAGCAGTACTTC	CASVSRDVTYEQYF	TRBV6-1	14	TRBJ2-7	NA	NA
TGTGCCAGCAGCAACACCGTTTCGGGCCGGGGCGGAGCCTACAATGAGCAGTTCTTC	CASSNTVSGRGGAYNEQFF	TRBV21-1	19	TRBJ2-1	NA	NA
TGTGCCAGCAGCGACGGGACAGGGGCATTCTCTGGAAACACCATATATTTT	CASSDGTGAFSGNTIYF	TRBV11-2	17	TRBJ1-3	TRBD1	once
TGCAGCGTTCCGACTCCCCTCACATATGGCTACACCTTC	CSVPTPLTYGYTF	TRBV29-1	13	TRBJ1-2	NA	NA
TGTGCCAGTAGAGGGACCCCCGATTTGACAGATACGCAGTATTTT	CASRGTPDLTDTQYF	TRBV19	15	TRBJ2-3	NA	NA